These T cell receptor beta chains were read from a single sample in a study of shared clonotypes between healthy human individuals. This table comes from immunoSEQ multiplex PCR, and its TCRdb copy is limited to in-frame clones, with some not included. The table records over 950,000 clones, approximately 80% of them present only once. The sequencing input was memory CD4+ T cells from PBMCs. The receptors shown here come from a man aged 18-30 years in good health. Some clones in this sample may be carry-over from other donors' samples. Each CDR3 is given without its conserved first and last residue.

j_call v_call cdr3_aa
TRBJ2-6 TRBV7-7 ASSLGLVGPLGANVLT
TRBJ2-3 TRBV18 ASSPEGTGVDTQY
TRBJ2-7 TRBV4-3 ASSQEPGGPYEQY
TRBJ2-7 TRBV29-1 SVVPGQRNNEQY
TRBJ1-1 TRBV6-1 ASSQGHQINTEAF
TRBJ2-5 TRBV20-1 SGRAQETQY
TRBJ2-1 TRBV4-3 ASSQDQGQGAVDEQF
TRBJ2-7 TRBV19 ASSIGQGRTYEQY
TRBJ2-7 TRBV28 ASSTTGGMIEQY
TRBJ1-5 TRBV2 ASSPTGGRGQAQH
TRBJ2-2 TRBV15 ATSSRQGITGELF
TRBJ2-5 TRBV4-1 ASSQALAGGLETQY
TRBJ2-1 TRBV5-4 ASSPSGVSYNEQF
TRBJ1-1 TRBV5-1 ASSWGVGSGAEAF
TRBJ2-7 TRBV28 AIQYRGRVEQY
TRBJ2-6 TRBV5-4 ASSLGGGTGANVLT
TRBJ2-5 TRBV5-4 ASSTPGAGIQETQY
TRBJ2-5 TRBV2 ASSDGLAGAETQY
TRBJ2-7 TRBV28 ASSLGGADEQY
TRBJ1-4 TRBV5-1 ASSTDPTFREKLF
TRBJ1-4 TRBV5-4 ASSLNQGEKLF
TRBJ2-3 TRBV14 ASSQVKREAVADTQY
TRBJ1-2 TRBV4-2 ASSPSGGATNYGYT
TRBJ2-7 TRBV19 ASGTREATYEQY
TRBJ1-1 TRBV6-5 ASTSGGRTEAF
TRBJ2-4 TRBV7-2 ASSPPVAGSNIQY
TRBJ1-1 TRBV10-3 AISADRGRTNTEAF
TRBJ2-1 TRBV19 ASSWWGGDEQF
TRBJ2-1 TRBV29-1 SVDGSGREQF
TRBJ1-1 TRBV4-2 ASSQTTPGPREPEAF
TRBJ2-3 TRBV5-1 ASSLRDRRTDTQY
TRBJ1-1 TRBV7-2 ASSLAVGTEAF
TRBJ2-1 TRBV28 ASSRGLAGDEQF
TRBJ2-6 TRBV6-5 ASAQGPSGANVLT
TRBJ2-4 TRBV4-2 ASSQPPGKNIQY
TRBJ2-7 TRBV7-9 ASSQGTSGWSTYEQY
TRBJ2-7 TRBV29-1 SVRGKREATYEQY
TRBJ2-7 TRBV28 ASSLDFLTFEQY
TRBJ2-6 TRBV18 ASSPDGSAANVLT
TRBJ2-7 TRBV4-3 ASSQAITSGRGEQY
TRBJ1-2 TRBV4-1 ASSRGQGNYGYT
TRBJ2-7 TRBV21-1 ASSAEASGSFYEQY
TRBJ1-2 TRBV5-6 ASSLNQGLVGYT
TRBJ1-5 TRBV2 ASSGQGPLPQH
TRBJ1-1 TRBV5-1 ASSPPGRMNTEAF
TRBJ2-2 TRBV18 ASSPGTGATGELF
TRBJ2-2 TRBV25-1 ASSDDNTGELF
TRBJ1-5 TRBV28 ASRTPLWRENSNQPQH
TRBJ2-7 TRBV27 ASRTYAYEQY
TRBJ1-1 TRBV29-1 SVAGQGGGNTEAF
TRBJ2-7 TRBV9 ASSPLAGTDYEQY
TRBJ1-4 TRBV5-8 ASSLTGEAEKLF
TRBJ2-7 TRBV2 ASGGANKKSYEQY
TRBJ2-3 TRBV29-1 SVGDPEY
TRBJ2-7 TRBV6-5 ASSYSQKSYEQY
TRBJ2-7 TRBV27 ASSLDLAGGYEQY
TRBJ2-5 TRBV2 ASSRRGRGQETQY
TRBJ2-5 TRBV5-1 ASSRGTGDQETQY